This TCR beta chain emerged from a study of shared clonotypes between healthy human individuals. This clone was recorded a few times. The run depth of the assay was deep. Here immunoSEQ multiplex PCR was the method, and the copy in TCRdb shows in-frame clones only, minus some. The data show hundreds of thousands of clones, with around 78% seen just once and 1.5% to 2% held by the top ten. Sequenced sample: memory CD4+ T cells sorted from blood. Subset: CD45RA-negative fraction. This TCR was recovered from a woman under 40 in good health.

CDR3 residues: CASSPVPGLAGGPKDTQYF. CDR3 in DNA: TGCGCCAGCAGTCCCGTCCCGGGACTAGCGGGAGGGCCGAAAGATACGCAGTATTTT. V is TRBV10-1 and J is TRBJ2-3, with 16 bases identical to TRBD2. CDR1 and CDR2 (germline): WNHNN, SYGVQD (reference sequence). The CDR3 contains 19 residues. V was clipped by 5 bases and J by 5 bases; unmatched bases: 13.